The 13 T cell receptor beta chains listed next were all sequenced from one sample in a study of cytomegalovirus exposure and HLA in healthy donors. 60 Vbeta and 13 Jbeta primers were used in PCR. Profiling relied on immunoSEQ multiplex PCR, and the TCRdb table lists in-frame clones only, not all of them. Here the sample spans 120,000 or so clones, 81% being singletons. Input material: PBMCs. The receptors were sampled from a man aged 18 to 29 in good health and CMV-seronegative.

The chain combines TRBV29-1 with TRBJ1-2; no clear D. Trimming left V 7 bases short and J 6 bases short, with 9 bases between. The CDR3 runs 10 residues. The V gene's germline CDR1 is SQVTM and CDR2 ANQGSEA. In DNA form, the CDR3 reads TGCAGCGCGTTAGGAGATGGCTACACCTTC. This gives the protein CSALGDGYTF.

The chain employs TRBV5-6 and TRBJ2-5; 7 bases line up with TRBD1. CDR3 size: 15 residues. Germline V gene lookup returns CDR1 SGHDT and CDR2 YYEEEE. The trim removed 4 bases at V and 4 bases at J, leaving 10 bases unmatched. The CDR3 bases are TGTGCCAGCAGCGCCTCCCGGGACAGAGGAGAGACCCAGTACTTC. Translating gives CASSASRDRGETQYF.

This CDR3 is CASRRQGVANTEAFF. The CDR3 DNA is TGTGCCAGCAGACGACAGGGGGTTGCGAACACTGAAGCTTTCTTT. This chain connects TRBV2 to TRBJ1-1; 9 bases are shared with TRBD1. With V trimmed by 6 bases and J by 1 base, 6 bases remained unmatched. CDR1 is SNHLY, CDR2 FYNNEI, per germline. The CDR3 is 15 residues long.

This rearrangement joins TRBV27 to TRBJ1-1, with D unclear. The CDR3 is 13 residues long. Germline values: CDR1 MNHEY, CDR2 SMNVEV (reference sequence). V shed 0 bases and J shed 6 bases, with 8 bases lying between them. The CDR3 bases are TGTGCCAGCAGTTTATCAAGCGGTTCTGAAGCTTTCTTT. It specifies CASSLSSGSEAFF.

The chain is built from TRBV9 and TRBJ1-2; D might be TRBD1 (6 bases). The CDR3 extends over 14 amino acids. V was cut by 2 bases and J by 4 bases, with 12 bases left in between. CDR1 is SGDLS, CDR2 YYNGEE, per germline. The CDR3 coding sequence is TGTGCCAGCAGCGTGAAACAGGGCGGCTATGGCTACACCTTC. The encoded protein is CASSVKQGGYGYTF.

The V gene is TRBV29-1, the J gene TRBJ2-1; perhaps TRBD1 as D (6 bases). The V end was cut by 1 base, the J end by 16 bases, with 14 bases between. The CDR3 totals 11 residues. The germline CDR1 and CDR2 sequences are SQVTM and ANQGSEA. CDR3 sequence reads: CSVEVGGLGFF. DNA of the CDR3: TGCAGCGTTGAAGTAGGGGGTTTGGGTTTCTTC.

The rearrangement links TRBV5-1 to TRBJ2-1, with 8 bases identical to TRBD1. The CDR3 is 17 residues long. J lost 4 bases, V lost 7 bases, and 16 bases had no gene match. Germline V lookup: CDR1 SGHRS, CDR2 YFSETQ. The CDR3 DNA follows: TGCGCCAGCCAGTATTTAGGACAGGGATACCCGTACAATGAGCAGTTCTTC. Its protein product is CASQYLGQGYPYNEQFF. Looking up the rest from reference TRBV5-1 and TRBJ2-1 gives the full variable domain: KAGVTQTPRYLIKTRGQQVTLSCSPISGHRSVSWYQQTPGQGLQFLFEYFSETQRNKGNFPGRFSGRQFSNSRSEMNVSTLELGDSALYLCASQYLGQGYPYNEQFFGPGTRLTVL.

The V gene is TRBV19, the J gene TRBJ1-2; D not certain. V lost 7 bases and J 4 bases, leaving 16 bases between the germline ends. CDR3 size: 14 residues. In germline, CDR1 is LNHDA, CDR2 SQIVND (reference sequence). The CDR3 loop is CASTSNGYLYGYTF. CDR3 in DNA: TGTGCCAGTACCTCCAACGGGTACCTCTATGGCTACACCTTC.

V and J are TRBV7-2 and TRBJ2-4; no clear D. This CDR3 has 16 residues. CDR1 SGHTA and CDR2 FQGNSA come from the germline V gene. The ends were cut back, 0 bases at V and 0 bases at J, with 9 bases in the middle. CDR3 bases: TGTGCCAGCAGCTTAGCCGATTCTAGAGCCAAAAACATTCAGTACTTC. Its translation: CASSLADSRAKNIQYF.

The chain links TRBV15 to TRBJ2-5; the match to TRBD2 covers 11 bases. The V and J ends lost 0 bases and 8 bases, in that order; junction bases with no gene match: 17. The CDR3 runs to 19 residues. CDR1 LNHNV and CDR2 YYDKDF come from the germline V gene (reference sequence). The CDR3 coding sequence is TGTGCCACCAGCAGAGATTATCCTAGCGGGGGGTCAGGCCTTGGTACCCAGTACTTC. Encoded protein: CATSRDYPSGGSGLGTQYF.

This clone was counted once. V and J are TRBV2 and TRBJ2-2, with 13 bases fitting TRBD2. Germline CDR1 SNHLY, CDR2 FYNNEI. The CDR3 has 16 amino acids. V was pared by 6 bases and J by 7 bases, with 8 bases of the junction left unmatched. In nucleotides, the CDR3 is TGTGCCAGCAGCCCACTAGCGGGGGGGCAGGGCGGGGAGCTGTTTTTT. It yields the protein CASSPLAGGQGGELFF.

The CDR3 sequence: CASSQEAGWGLYGYTF. CDR3 in DNA: TGCGCCAGCAGCCAAGAAGCAGGATGGGGCCTTTATGGCTACACCTTC. This chain links TRBV4-1 with TRBJ1-2; D possibly corresponds to TRBD1 (5 bases). Germline lookup yields CDR1 MGHRA and CDR2 YSYEKL. The CDR3 totals 16 residues. The V end was cut by 0 bases, the J end by 5 bases, with 16 bases between.

V usage is TRBV5-4 and J usage is TRBJ1-2, with 7 bases lining up with TRBD1. After removal of 0 bases from V and 8 bases from J, the junction contained 13 bases not matched to a gene. Looked up from germline, CDR1 is SGHNT and CDR2 is YYREEE (reference sequence). This CDR3 comprises 16 residues. For the CDR3, the DNA is TGTGCCAGCAGCTTGGCCCTCGAAGGGACAGAGAGAGGCTACACCTTC. This gives the protein CASSLALEGTERGYTF.